The clone carrying this TCR beta chain was found a few times. The antigen remains undetermined. The data were taken from a study of T cells after posttransplantation cyclophosphamide. Study-wide findings and caveats: Later blood repertoires were often dominated by clones from the donor CD8+ memory compartment.

The data were produced by immunoSEQ multiplex PCR, yet TCRdb's version contains in-frame clones alone and is incomplete. Altogether 20,000 to 25,000 clones were found in the sample, and no singletons occur. J was trimmed by 5 bases and V by 2 bases; bases with no gene match: 7. The length of the CDR3 is 16 residues. CDR1 and CDR2 (germline): SGHRS, YFSETQ. On the day of bone marrow donation, the related graft donor provided peripheral blood. The rearrangement uses TRBV5-1 and TRBJ1-6; 7 nucleotides line up with TRBD1. The sample comprised PBMCs. This clonotype originated in a woman aged 55-70 years in good health, CMV-negative, and a related stem cell transplant donor. The CDR3: CASSFASGTDNSPLHF. The CDR3 nucleotides are TGCGCCAGCAGCTTCGCCTCCGGGACAGATAATTCACCCCTCCACTTT.